The subject of this entry is one T cell receptor (beta chain). This sample stems from a study of blood T cell repertoires in COVID-19. Across the study: The analysed material was cDNA or gDNA that came from T cells, B-cell-depleted T cells, or PBMCs.

The CDR3 consists of 13 residues. Per the germline V gene, CDR1 is SGHRS and CDR2 is YFSETQ. V shed 1 base and J shed 1 base, with 2 bases lying between them. In the original workflow: From reference gene primer amplification, estimates of nucleated cell counts were derived. This table comes from immunoSEQ multiplex PCR, and its TCRdb copy is limited to in-frame clones, with some not included. The V and J calls and the clone size are those of that table, but D and trimming were determined from the DNA. The top ten clones hold over 11% of a sample with about 160,000 clones, approximately 80% of them seen once.

The source material was peripheral blood. The TCR originated in a woman older than 75 with acute or convalescent COVID-19. This chain joins TRBV5-1 and TRBJ2-2; D unclear. In DNA form, the CDR3 reads TGCGCCAGCAGCTTGCGGAACACCGGGGAGCTGTTTTTT. It codes for CASSLRNTGELFF. Looking up the rest from reference TRBV5-1 and TRBJ2-2 gives the full variable domain: KAGVTQTPRYLIKTRGQQVTLSCSPISGHRSVSWYQQTPGQGLQFLFEYFSETQRNKGNFPGRFSGRQFSNSRSEMNVSTLELGDSALYLCASSLRNTGELFFGEGSRLTVL.